This T cell receptor (beta chain) was captured by sequencing in a study of T-cell memory formation after mild COVID-19. Study-level points and caveats: The pre-infection memory compartment contained some responding clones, suggesting cross-reactive memory joined. Contracting clones, day 15 to 85, had balanced CD4/CD8, and later expanders favored CD4+.

The authors produced TCR alpha and TCR beta cDNA libraries with sample barcodes and UMIs by 5'RACE using constant-segment primers. In TCRdb, the 5' RACE reads were re-called with MiXCR into one record per CDR3 protein. There are 450,000 or so distinct CDR3 sequences in the sample; nearly 25% occur only once, and around 13% lies in the top ten. This clonotype has more than one count but fewer than ten. Its antigen is undetermined. The germline V and J ends were trimmed by 5 bases and 9 bases, with 10 bases remaining between them. The CDR3 loop spans 11 amino acids. The source is an adult woman who had mild COVID-19 (a few samples of this study predate the infection). Cell type and time point are not known. Sequenced input: PBMCs or a T cell subset sorted from them (not recorded which). This sequence joins TRBV12-3 or TRBV12-4 and TRBJ2-5; D unclear. CDR3 amino acids: CASSPSRSQYF. CDR3 nucleotides: TGTGCCAGCAGTCCCAGCAGGTCCCAGTACTTC.